These 23 T cell receptor beta chains share one sample of origin, sequenced in a study of blood T cell repertoires in COVID-19. Assay: immunoSEQ multiplex PCR; the TCRdb copy retains only in-frame clones and omits some. The sample lists approximately 25,000 clones; roughly 90% were seen once. The specimen sequenced was peripheral blood. The source is an older woman with active COVID-19.

The chain has TRBV2 and TRBJ2-1; 8 nucleotides agree with TRBD2. The CDR3 is 14 residues long. Germline V lookup: CDR1 SNHLY, CDR2 FYNNEI. The J segment lost 4 bases and the V segment lost 8 bases, leaving 7 bases of the junction unmatched. The CDR3 protein is CASARLASYNEQFF. The CDR3 DNA sequence: TGTGCCAGCGCCAGACTAGCGTCGTACAATGAGCAGTTCTTC. Based on the CDR3 plus reference TRBV2 and TRBJ2-1, the full variable domain is EPEVTQTPSHQVTQMGQEVILRCVPISNHLYFYWYRQILGQKVEFLVSFYNNEISEKSEIFDDQFSVERPDGSNFTLKIRSTKLEDSAMYFCASARLASYNEQFFGPGTRLTVL.

The chain links TRBV29-1 to TRBJ2-1, with 11 bases aligning to TRBD2. The germline V gene has CDR1 SQVTM and CDR2 ANQGSEA. J gave up 14 bases and V 5 bases, and 11 bases lay outside the gene matches. This CDR3 spans 13 amino acids. The CDR3 region is CSVRLGSGRAEFF. CDR3 in DNA: TGCAGCGTTAGATTAGGTAGCGGGAGGGCCGAGTTCTTC.

J is TRBJ1-6 and V is TRBV6-6, with 10 bases lining up with TRBD1. Germline V gives CDR1 MNHNY, CDR2 SVGAGI (reference sequence). The CDR3 extends over 15 amino acids. V gave up 5 bases and J gave up 7 bases; unmatched junction bases: 5. The CDR3 coding sequence is TGTGCCAGCAGTGGTACGGGACAGGGGAATTCACCCCTCCACTTT. It yields the protein CASSGTGQGNSPLHF.

The chain recombines TRBV28 with TRBJ2-7, with TRBD2 matching over 8 bases. The V gene's germline CDR1 is MDHEN and CDR2 SYDVKM. The CDR3 contains 14 residues. Trimming took 7 bases from V and 3 from J; bases not matched to a gene: 8. The CDR3, as DNA: TGTGCCAGCATCCGTAGCGGGACCAACTACGAGCAGTACTTC. Translation: CASIRSGTNYEQYF.

The chain recombines TRBV6-5 with TRBJ2-3, with 13 bases identical to TRBD2. The germline V gene has CDR1 MNHEY and CDR2 SVGAGI. Germline trimming cut 6 bases from V and 5 bases from J; bases unmatched to any gene: 5. There are 15 residues in the CDR3. CDR3: CASSWTSGSRDTQYF. The CDR3 DNA reads as TGTGCCAGCAGCTGGACTAGCGGGAGTAGAGATACGCAGTATTTT.

This clone was counted a single time. CDR3 amino acids: CASTLGGRYGYTF. The CDR3 coding sequence is TGTGCCAGCACCTTGGGGGGACGGTATGGCTACACCTTC. The V gene is TRBV19, the J gene TRBJ1-2, with D tentatively TRBD1 (5 bases). This CDR3 spans 13 amino acids. V lost 9 bases to trimming and J lost 5 bases, with 16 bases between them. CDR1 and CDR2 from the germline V gene are LNHDA and SQIVND (reference sequence).

J is TRBJ1-1 and V is TRBV7-2; TRBD1 aligns across 7 bases. The germline CDR1 and CDR2 sequences are SGHTA and FQGNSA. Trimming cost V 8 bases and J 4 bases; bases outside gene matches: 16. The CDR3 is 16 residues long. CDR3 coding DNA: TGTGCCAGCTCTAGGGGGCAGGGAAGGGGAAGCACTGAAGCTTTCTTT. Residues: CASSRGQGRGSTEAFF.

This sequence joins TRBV2 and TRBJ2-2, with 7 bases that match TRBD2. The CDR3 spans 16 residues. Germline CDR1 and CDR2: SNHLY and FYNNEI. Unmatched junction bases numbered 11, after V lost 6 bases and J lost 4 bases. The CDR3: CASRPGEGRATGELFF. In DNA, the CDR3 is TGTGCCAGCAGGCCTGGGGAGGGGAGGGCCACCGGGGAGCTGTTTTTT.

The rearrangement links TRBV28 to TRBJ2-7, with 11 bases fitting TRBD2. Trimming at V came to 3 bases and at J to 4 bases, leaving 2 bases not matched to a gene. CDR1 and CDR2 (germline): MDHEN, SYDVKM. The CDR3 loop spans 14 amino acids. The CDR3 reads CASSLVAGGYEQYF. The CDR3 region has the DNA TGTGCCAGCAGTTTGGTAGCGGGAGGGTACGAGCAGTACTTC. Full variable domain (remainder filled in from reference TRBV28 and TRBJ2-7): DVKVTQSSRYLVKRTGEKVFLECVQDMDHENMFWYRQDPGLGLRLIYFSYDVKMKEKGDIPEGYSVSREKKERFSLILESASTNQTSMYLCASSLVAGGYEQYFGPGTRLTVT.

The gene calls are TRBV5-1 and TRBJ2-1; the match to TRBD2 covers 9 bases. The V gene's germline CDR1 is SGHRS and CDR2 YFSETQ. V was pared by 0 bases and J by 7 bases, with 2 bases of the junction left unmatched. The CDR3 contains 14 residues. The CDR3 bases are TGCGCCAGCAGCTTGGGACTAGCGGATAATGAGCAGTTCTTC. It encodes CASSLGLADNEQFF.

The rearrangement links TRBV30 to TRBJ2-6; D might be TRBD1 (6 bases). CDR1 is GTSNPN and CDR2 is SVGIG in the germline V gene (reference sequence). The length of the CDR3 is 15 residues. V was clipped by 4 bases and J by 0 bases, with 10 bases between them. The CDR3 sequence is CAWKGRGSGANVLTF. The CDR3 DNA sequence: TGTGCCTGGAAGGGCAGGGGCTCTGGGGCCAACGTCCTGACTTTC.

The rearrangement links TRBV30 to TRBJ2-7, with TRBD1 matching over 9 bases. V shed 0 bases and J 5 bases; nucleotides not matched to a gene: 11. This CDR3 comprises 16 residues. Germline V gives CDR1 GTSNPN, CDR2 SVGIG (reference sequence). CDR3 in DNA: TGTGCCTGGAGTGTACTTAGGACAGGGGATGTGCACGAGCAGTACTTC. Translation gives CAWSVLRTGDVHEQYF.

This chain connects TRBV5-4 to TRBJ1-3; D remains ambiguous. Germline values: CDR1 SGHNT, CDR2 YYREEE (reference sequence). The CDR3 sequence is 13 residues long. Trimming left V 6 bases short and J 1 base short, with 8 bases between. The CDR3 loop reads CASTRESGNTIYF. The CDR3 DNA sequence: TGTGCCAGCACTCGGGAGTCTGGAAACACCATATATTTT.

The V call is TRBV28, the J call TRBJ1-5; TRBD1 might be the D (5 bases). Trimming took off 3 bases at V and 2 bases at J, with 11 bases between the two ends. Looked up from germline, CDR1 is MDHEN and CDR2 is SYDVKM. The CDR3 loop spans 15 amino acids. For the CDR3, the DNA is TGTGCCAGCAGTTTTATTCTAGGGGGCAATCAGCCCCAGCATTTT. Its protein product is CASSFILGGNQPQHF.

The chain employs TRBV7-6 and TRBJ2-7, with 8 bases that match TRBD1. This CDR3 is built from 15 residues. Germline-derived CDR1 and CDR2 are SGHVS and FNYEAQ. Trimming removed 5 bases from V and 3 bases from J; junction bases left unmatched: 9. The CDR3 coding sequence is TGTGCCAGCAGCCAAAGGGTCGGGACAGGCTACGAGCAGTACTTC. It specifies CASSQRVGTGYEQYF.

The V gene is TRBV11-2, the J gene TRBJ2-7; TRBD1 matches 7 bases. This CDR3 comprises 14 residues. From germline, CDR1 is SGHAT and CDR2 FQNNGV. The junction had 10 bases not matched to a gene; V was cut back by 9 bases and J by 2 bases. The CDR3 spells CASRRTGVPYEQYF. The CDR3 coding sequence is TGTGCCAGTAGGAGGACAGGCGTACCCTACGAGCAGTACTTC.

The CDR3: CATGGGRDYGYTF. The DNA of the CDR3 is TGTGCCACTGGGGGAGGCAGAGACTATGGCTACACCTTC. V gene TRBV28 combines with J gene TRBJ1-2; a weak D match, TRBD1 (5 bases). Germline V gives CDR1 MDHEN, CDR2 SYDVKM. Trimming stripped 10 bases from V and 3 bases from J, with 15 bases between. The CDR3 length is 13 residues.

This rearrangement joins TRBV15 to TRBJ2-3, with a tentative D call TRBD2 (7 bases). The CDR3 contains 15 residues. Trimming took off 1 base at V and 4 bases at J, with 12 bases between the two ends. The germline CDR1 and CDR2 sequences are LNHNV and YYDKDF (reference sequence). The DNA of the CDR3 is TGTGCCACCAGCAGAGCCTCGGGGGGCCCAGATACGCAGTATTTT. Protein product: CATSRASGGPDTQYF.

V is TRBV30 and J is TRBJ1-2; the D gene is possibly TRBD1 (6 bases). The CDR3 has 13 amino acids. V was pared by 2 bases and J by 4 bases, with 11 bases between. Germline lookup yields CDR1 GTSNPN and CDR2 SVGIG (reference sequence). The CDR3 nucleotides are TGTGCCTGGAGTCCCGGGACACTCTATGGCTACACCTTC. Its translation: CAWSPGTLYGYTF.

The chain recombines TRBV9 with TRBJ1-2, with TRBD1 matching over 9 bases. Losses at the gene ends were 4 bases for V and 7 bases for J; bases not matched to a gene: 17. The CDR3 totals 17 residues. CDR1 SGDLS and CDR2 YYNGEE come from the germline V gene. The CDR3 sequence is CASSTRRQGGWGAGYTF. The CDR3 DNA sequence: TGTGCCAGCAGCACACGAAGACAGGGGGGGTGGGGTGCTGGCTACACCTTC.

This chain joins TRBV10-3 and TRBJ1-5; D remains ambiguous. This CDR3 spans 14 amino acids. Germline values: CDR1 ENHRY, CDR2 SYGVKD. V gave up 2 bases and J gave up 7 bases, with 12 bases separating them. CDR3 bases: TGTGCCATCAGTGAGGGGAGGGAAGGCCAGCCCCAGCATTTT. This translates into CAISEGREGQPQHF.

This chain connects TRBV28 to TRBJ2-7, with a possible D match to TRBD1 (6 bases). The V end lost 2 bases, the J end lost 4 bases, and 12 bases lay between the germline ends. Germline assignment: CDR1 MDHEN and CDR2 SYDVKM. The CDR3 totals 14 residues. CDR3 nucleotide sequence: TGTGCCAGCAGTTTAATCACAGGGCGGTACGAGCAGTACTTC. Translating gives CASSLITGRYEQYF.

The chain recombines TRBV7-2 with TRBJ2-3; 12 nucleotides align to TRBD2. Trimming at V came to 4 bases and at J to 1 base, leaving 3 bases not matched to a gene. CDR1 is SGHTA, CDR2 FQGNSA, per germline. This CDR3 region has 16 residues. The CDR3: CASSSSSGGGTDTQYF. The CDR3 coding sequence is TGTGCCAGCAGCTCGTCTAGCGGGGGGGGCACAGATACGCAGTATTTT.